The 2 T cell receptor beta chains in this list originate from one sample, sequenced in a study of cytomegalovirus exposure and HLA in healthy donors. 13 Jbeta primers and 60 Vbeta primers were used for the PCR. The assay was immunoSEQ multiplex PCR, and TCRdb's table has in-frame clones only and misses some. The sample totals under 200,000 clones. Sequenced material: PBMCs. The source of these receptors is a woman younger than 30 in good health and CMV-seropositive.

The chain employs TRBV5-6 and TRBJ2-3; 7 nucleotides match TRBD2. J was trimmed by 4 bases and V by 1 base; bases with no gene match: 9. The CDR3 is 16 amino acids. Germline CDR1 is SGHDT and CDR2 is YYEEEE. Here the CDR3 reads CASSLRGLGGPDTQYF. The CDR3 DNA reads TGTGCCAGCAGCTTGAGAGGACTAGGCGGTCCAGATACGCAGTATTTT.

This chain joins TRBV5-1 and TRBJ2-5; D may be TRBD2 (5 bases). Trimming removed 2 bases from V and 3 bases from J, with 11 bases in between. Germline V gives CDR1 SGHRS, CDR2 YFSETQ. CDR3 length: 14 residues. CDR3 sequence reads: CASSLGSGKETQYF. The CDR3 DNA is TGCGCCAGCAGCTTAGGCAGCGGAAAAGAGACCCAGTACTTC. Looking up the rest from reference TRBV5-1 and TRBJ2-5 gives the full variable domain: KAGVTQTPRYLIKTRGQQVTLSCSPISGHRSVSWYQQTPGQGLQFLFEYFSETQRNKGNFPGRFSGRQFSNSRSEMNVSTLELGDSALYLCASSLGSGKETQYFGPGTRLLVL.